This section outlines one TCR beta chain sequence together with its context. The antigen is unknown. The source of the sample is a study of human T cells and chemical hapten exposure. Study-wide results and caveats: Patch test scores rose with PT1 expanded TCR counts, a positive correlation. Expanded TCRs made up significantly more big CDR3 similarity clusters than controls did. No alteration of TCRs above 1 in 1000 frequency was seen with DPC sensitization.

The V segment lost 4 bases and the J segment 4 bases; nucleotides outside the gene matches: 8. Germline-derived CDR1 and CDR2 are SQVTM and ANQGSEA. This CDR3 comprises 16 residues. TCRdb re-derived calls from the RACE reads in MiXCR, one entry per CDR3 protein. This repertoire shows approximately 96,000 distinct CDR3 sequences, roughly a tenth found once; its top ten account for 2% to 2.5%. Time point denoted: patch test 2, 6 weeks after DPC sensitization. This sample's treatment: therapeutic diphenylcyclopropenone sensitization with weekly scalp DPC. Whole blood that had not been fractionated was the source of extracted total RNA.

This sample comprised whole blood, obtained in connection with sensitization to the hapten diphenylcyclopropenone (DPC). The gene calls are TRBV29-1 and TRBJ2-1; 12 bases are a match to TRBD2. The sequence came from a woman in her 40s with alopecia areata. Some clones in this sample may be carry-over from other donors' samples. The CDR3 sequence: CSVGASGRGQYNEQFF. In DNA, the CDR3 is TGCAGCGTTGGGGCTAGCGGGAGGGGTCAGTACAATGAGCAGTTCTTC.